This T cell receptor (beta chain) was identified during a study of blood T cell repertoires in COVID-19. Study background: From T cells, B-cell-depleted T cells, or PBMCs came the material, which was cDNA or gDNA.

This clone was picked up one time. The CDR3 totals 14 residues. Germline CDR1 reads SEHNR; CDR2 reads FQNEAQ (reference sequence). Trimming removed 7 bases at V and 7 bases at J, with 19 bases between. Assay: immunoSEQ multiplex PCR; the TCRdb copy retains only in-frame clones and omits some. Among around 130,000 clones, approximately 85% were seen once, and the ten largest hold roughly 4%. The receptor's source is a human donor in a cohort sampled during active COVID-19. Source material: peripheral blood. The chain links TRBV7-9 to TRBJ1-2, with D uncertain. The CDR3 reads CASTTGVSGSGYTF. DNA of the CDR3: TGTGCCAGCACCACCGGGGTATCAGGAAGTGGCTACACCTTC.